This TCR beta chain was captured by sequencing in a study of Graves' ophthalmopathy and Graves' hyperthyroidism. The table lists this clonotype with many counts. If patients had other autoimmune diseases, uncontrolled infections, pregnancy or lactation, they were excluded. Scientists amplified the TCR beta CDR3 regions from RNA transcripts. After a first-round RT-PCR with HTBI primers, a second-round multiplex PCR was run. MiXCR, run by TCRdb on the multiplex PCR reads, gives a single entry per CDR3 protein. The table shows 200,000 to 250,000 distinct CDR3 sequences, with about 22% occurring only once. This CDR3 is 15 amino acids long. CDR1 is SQVTM, CDR2 ANQGSEA, per germline. V was pared by 6 bases and J by 4 bases, with 6 bases of the junction left unmatched.

The J gene is TRBJ2-2, the V gene TRBV29-1, with 12 bases matching TRBD2. This TCR came from a woman aged 45-59 years with Graves' ophthalmopathy. Input material: peripheral blood. As DNA, the CDR3 is TGCAGCGTCTCACTAGCGGGAGGCCTCACCGGGGAGCTGTTTTTT. Amino acid sequence: CSVSLAGGLTGELFF.